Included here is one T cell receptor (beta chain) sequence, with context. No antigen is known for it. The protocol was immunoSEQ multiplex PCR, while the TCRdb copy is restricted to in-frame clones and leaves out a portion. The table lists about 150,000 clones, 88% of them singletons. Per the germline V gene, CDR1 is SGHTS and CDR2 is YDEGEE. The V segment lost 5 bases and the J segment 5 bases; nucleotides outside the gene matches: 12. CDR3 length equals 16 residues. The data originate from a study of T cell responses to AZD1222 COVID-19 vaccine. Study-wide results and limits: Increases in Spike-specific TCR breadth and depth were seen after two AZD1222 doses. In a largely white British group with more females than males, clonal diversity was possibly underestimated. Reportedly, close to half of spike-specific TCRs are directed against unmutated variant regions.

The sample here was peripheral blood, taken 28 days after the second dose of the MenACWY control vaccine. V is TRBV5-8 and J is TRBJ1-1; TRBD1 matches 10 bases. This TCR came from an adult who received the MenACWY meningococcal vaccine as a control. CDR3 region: CASRARGQGTLTEAFF. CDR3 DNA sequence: TGTGCCAGCAGAGCCCGGGGACAGGGGACCCTTACTGAAGCTTTCTTT.